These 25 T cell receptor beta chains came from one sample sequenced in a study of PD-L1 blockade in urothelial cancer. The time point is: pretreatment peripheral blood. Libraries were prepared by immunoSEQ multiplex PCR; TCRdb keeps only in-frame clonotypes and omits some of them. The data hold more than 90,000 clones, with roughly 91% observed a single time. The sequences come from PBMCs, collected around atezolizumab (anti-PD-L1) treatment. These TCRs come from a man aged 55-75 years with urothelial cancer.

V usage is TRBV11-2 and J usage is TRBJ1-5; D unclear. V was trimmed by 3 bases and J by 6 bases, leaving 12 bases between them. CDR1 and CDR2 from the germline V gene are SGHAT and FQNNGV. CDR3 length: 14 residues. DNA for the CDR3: TGTGCCAGCAGCTTTATGAGCGGCGGTCAGCCCCAGCATTTT. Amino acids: CASSFMSGGQPQHF.

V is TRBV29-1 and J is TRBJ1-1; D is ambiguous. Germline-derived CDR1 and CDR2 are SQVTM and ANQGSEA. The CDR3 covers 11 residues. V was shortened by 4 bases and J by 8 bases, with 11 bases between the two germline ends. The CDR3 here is CSVVRGSEAFF. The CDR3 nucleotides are TGCAGCGTTGTTCGGGGATCAGAAGCTTTCTTT.

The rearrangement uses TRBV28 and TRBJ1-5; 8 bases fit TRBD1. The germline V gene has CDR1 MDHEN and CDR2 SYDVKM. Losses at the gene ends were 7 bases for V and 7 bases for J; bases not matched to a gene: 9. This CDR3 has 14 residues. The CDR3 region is CASTLDAGGQPQHF. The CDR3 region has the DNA TGTGCCAGCACTCTGGACGCAGGGGGCCAGCCCCAGCATTTT. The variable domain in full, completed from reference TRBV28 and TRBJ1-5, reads DVKVTQSSRYLVKRTGEKVFLECVQDMDHENMFWYRQDPGLGLRLIYFSYDVKMKEKGDIPEGYSVSREKKERFSLILESASTNQTSMYLCASTLDAGGQPQHFGDGTRLSIL.

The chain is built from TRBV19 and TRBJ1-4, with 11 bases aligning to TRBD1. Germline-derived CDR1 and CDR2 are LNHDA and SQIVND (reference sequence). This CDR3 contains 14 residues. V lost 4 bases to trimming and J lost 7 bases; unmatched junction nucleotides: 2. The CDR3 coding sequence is TGTGCCAGTAGTACCGGACAGGGGGCTGAAAAACTGTTTTTT. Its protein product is CASSTGQGAEKLFF.

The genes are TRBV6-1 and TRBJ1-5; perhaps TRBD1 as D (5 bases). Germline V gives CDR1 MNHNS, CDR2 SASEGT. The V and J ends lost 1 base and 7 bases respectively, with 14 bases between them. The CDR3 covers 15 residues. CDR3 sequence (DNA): TGTGCCAGCAGTGAAGTGCTGCAGGGAGGACAGCCCCAGCATTTT. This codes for CASSEVLQGGQPQHF.

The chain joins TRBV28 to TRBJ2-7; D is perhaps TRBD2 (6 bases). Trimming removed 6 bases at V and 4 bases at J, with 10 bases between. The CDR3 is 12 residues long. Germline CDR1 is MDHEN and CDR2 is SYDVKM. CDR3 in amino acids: CASSRGLYEQYF. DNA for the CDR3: TGTGCCAGCAGCCGGGGACTTTACGAGCAGTACTTC.

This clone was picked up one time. Here the CDR3 reads CASSVWQANQPQHF. The CDR3 nucleotides are TGTGCCAGCAGTGTTTGGCAGGCGAATCAGCCCCAGCATTTT. The chain employs TRBV2 and TRBJ1-5; D gene ambiguous. Trimming pared 4 bases from V and 4 bases from J, leaving 11 bases between. Germline V lookup: CDR1 SNHLY, CDR2 FYNNEI. This CDR3 comprises 14 residues.

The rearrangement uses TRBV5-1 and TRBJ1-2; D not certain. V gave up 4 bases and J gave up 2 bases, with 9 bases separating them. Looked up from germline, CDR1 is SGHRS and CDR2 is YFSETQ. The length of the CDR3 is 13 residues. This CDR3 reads CASSPTENYGYTF. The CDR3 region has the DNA TGCGCCAGCAGCCCAACAGAGAACTATGGCTACACCTTC.

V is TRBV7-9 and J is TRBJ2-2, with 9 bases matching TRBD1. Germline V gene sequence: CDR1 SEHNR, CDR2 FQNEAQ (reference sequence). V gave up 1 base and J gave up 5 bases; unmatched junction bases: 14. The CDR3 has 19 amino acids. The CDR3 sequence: CASSLGYPQTGGSTGELFF. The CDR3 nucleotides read TGTGCCAGCAGCTTAGGTTATCCCCAGACAGGGGGTAGTACCGGGGAGCTGTTTTTT. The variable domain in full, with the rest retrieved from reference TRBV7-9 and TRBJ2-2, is DTGVSQNPRHKITKRGQNVTFRCDPISEHNRLYWYRQTLGQGPEFLTYFQNEAQLEKSRLLSDRFSAERPKGSFSTLEIQRTEQGDSAMYLCASSLGYPQTGGSTGELFFGEGSRLTVL.

The CDR3 is CASSSRLAGIYNEQFF. CDR3 nucleotides: TGTGCCAGCAGCTCTCGACTAGCGGGGATTTACAATGAGCAGTTCTTC. The rearrangement joins TRBV13 to TRBJ2-1; 11 bases align to TRBD2. Germline CDR1 and CDR2: PRHDT and FYEKMQ (reference sequence). Trimming at V came to 4 bases and at J to 4 bases, leaving 6 bases not matched to a gene. The CDR3 spans 16 residues.

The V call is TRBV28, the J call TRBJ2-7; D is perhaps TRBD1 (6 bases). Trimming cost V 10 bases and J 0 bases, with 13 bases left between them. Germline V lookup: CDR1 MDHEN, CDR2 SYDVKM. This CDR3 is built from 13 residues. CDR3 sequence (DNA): TGTGCCACCCGGACAGAAAGCTCCTACGAGCAGTACTTC. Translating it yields CATRTESSYEQYF.

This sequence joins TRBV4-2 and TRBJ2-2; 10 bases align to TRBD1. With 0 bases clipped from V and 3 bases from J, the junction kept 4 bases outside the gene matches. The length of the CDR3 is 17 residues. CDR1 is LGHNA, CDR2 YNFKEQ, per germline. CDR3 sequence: CASSQDDRGRDTGELFF. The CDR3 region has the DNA TGTGCCAGCAGCCAAGATGACAGGGGGCGAGACACCGGGGAGCTGTTTTTT.

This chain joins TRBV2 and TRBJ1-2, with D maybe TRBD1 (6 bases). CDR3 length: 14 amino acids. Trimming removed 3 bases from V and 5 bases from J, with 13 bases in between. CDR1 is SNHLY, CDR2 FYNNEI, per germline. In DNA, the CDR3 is TGTGCCAGCAGTGATCGACAGGCCAGTTATGGCTACACCTTC. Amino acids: CASSDRQASYGYTF.

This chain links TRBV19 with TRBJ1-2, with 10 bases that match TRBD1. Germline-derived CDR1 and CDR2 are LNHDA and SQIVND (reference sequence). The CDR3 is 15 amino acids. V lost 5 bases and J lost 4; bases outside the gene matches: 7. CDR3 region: CASSAPGQGIYGYTF. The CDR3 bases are TGTGCCAGTAGTGCCCCGGGACAGGGGATCTATGGCTACACCTTC.

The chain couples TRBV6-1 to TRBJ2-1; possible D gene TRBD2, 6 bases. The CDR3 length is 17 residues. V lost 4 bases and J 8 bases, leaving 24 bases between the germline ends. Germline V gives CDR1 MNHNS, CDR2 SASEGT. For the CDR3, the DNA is TGTGCCAGCAGTGCAGACCTCCCCGGGACTTTTACGGATGAGCAGTTCTTC. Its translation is CASSADLPGTFTDEQFF.

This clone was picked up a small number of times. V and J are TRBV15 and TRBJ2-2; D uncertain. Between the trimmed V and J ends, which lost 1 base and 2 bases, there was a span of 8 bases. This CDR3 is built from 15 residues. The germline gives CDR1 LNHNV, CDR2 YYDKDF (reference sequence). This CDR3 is CATSRGDTNTGELFF. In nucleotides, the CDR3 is TGTGCCACCAGCAGAGGTGACACTAACACCGGGGAGCTGTTTTTT.

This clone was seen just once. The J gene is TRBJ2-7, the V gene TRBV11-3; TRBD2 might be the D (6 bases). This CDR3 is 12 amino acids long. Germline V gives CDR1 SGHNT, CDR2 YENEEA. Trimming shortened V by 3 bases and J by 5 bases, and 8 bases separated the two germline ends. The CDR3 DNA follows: TGTGCCAGCAGCTTCGGACTAAACGAGCAGTACTTC. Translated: CASSFGLNEQYF.

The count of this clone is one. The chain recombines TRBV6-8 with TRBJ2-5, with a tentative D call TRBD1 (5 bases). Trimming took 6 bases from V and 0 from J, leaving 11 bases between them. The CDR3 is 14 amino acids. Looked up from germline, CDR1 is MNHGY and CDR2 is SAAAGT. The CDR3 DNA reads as TGTGCCAGCAGCTTCGACAGAGACCAAGAGACCCAGTACTTC. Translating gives CASSFDRDQETQYF.

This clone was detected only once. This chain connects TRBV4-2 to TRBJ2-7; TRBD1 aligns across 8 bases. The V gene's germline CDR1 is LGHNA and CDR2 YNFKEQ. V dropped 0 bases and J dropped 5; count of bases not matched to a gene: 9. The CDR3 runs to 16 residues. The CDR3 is CASSQDEFQGADEQYF. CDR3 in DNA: TGTGCCAGCAGCCAAGATGAGTTCCAGGGGGCGGACGAGCAGTACTTC.

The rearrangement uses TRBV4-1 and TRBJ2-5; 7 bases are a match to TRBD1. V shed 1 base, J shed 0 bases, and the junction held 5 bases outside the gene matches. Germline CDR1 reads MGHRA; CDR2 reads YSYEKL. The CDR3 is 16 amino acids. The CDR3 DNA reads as TGCGCCAGCAGCCAAGTGGGACAGCAGTACCAAGAGACCCAGTACTTC. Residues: CASSQVGQQYQETQYF.

CDR3 loop: CAISESLGPYEQYF. The CDR3 nucleotides read TGTGCCATCAGTGAGTCGCTGGGCCCCTACGAGCAGTACTTC. The chain employs TRBV10-3 and TRBJ2-7; D ambiguous. V gave up 0 bases and J gave up 2 bases, with 8 bases separating them. This CDR3 is 14 amino acids long. The germline V gene has CDR1 ENHRY and CDR2 SYGVKD.

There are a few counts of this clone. CDR3 sequence reads: CASSIVSGTGKGYTF. DNA for the CDR3: TGTGCCAGTAGTATAGTTAGCGGGACAGGGAAAGGCTACACCTTC. V and J are TRBV19 and TRBJ1-2; 9 nucleotides agree with TRBD1. The germline V gene encodes CDR1 LNHDA and CDR2 SQIVND (reference sequence). This CDR3 region has 15 residues. Trimming removed 1 base from V and 8 bases from J; junction bases left unmatched: 8.

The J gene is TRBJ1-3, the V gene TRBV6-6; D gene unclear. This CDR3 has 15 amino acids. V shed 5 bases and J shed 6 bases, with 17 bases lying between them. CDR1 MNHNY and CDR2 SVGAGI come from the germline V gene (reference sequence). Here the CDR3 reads CASSRSTVVENTIYF. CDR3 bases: TGTGCCAGCAGTAGAAGCACGGTAGTCGAAAACACCATATATTTT.

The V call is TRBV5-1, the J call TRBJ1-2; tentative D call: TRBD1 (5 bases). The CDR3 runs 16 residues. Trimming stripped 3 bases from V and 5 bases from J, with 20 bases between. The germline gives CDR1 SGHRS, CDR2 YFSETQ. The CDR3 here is CASSSYRDSGGYGYTF. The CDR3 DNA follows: TGCGCCAGCAGCTCTTATCGGGACTCGGGGGGGTATGGCTACACCTTC.

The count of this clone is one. The CDR3 DNA reads as TGCGCCAGCAGACAATTCGGACAAGTAGCCGGGGAGCTGTTTTTT. Translating gives CASRQFGQVAGELFF. The genes are TRBV5-1 and TRBJ2-2, with D perhaps TRBD1 (5 bases). This CDR3 is built from 15 residues. Trimming cost V 5 bases and J 6 bases, with 17 bases left between them. Germline lookup yields CDR1 SGHRS and CDR2 YFSETQ.